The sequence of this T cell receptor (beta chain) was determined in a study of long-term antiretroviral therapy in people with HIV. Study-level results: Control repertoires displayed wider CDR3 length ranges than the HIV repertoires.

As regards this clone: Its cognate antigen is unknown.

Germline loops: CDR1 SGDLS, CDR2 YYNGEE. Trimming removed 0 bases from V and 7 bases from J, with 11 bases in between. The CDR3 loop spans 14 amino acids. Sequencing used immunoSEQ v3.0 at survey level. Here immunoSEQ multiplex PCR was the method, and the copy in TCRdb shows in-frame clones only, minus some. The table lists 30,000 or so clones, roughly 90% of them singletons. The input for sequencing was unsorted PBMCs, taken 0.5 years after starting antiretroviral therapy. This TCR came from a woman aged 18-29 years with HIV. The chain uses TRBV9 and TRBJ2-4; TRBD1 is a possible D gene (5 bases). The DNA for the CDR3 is TGTGCCAGCAGCGTAGATGGCAGGGTGAACATTCAGTACTTC. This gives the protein CASSVDGRVNIQYF.